The rows below give T cell receptor beta chains drawn from one sample of a study of shared clonotypes between healthy human individuals. The repertoire was sequenced with immunoSEQ multiplex PCR; TCRdb's copy has only in-frame clones and lacks some. The sample includes roughly 1,500,000 clones, approximately 98% of them seen just once. What was sequenced was naive CD4+ T cells sorted from blood. The source is a man under 40 in good health. Each CDR3 is given with its conserved first and last residue. Fields, in order: D gene, J gene, clone size, V gene, CDR3 protein, CDR3 DNA. D genes are given only for firm matches. Expanded clones are given a class, and other clones once, few, many or no size at all.

d_call: NA
j_call: TRBJ2-2
clone_size: NA
v_call: TRBV11-2
cdr3_aa: CASSSQGTPKNTGELFF
cdr3_nt: TGTGCCAGCAGCTCCCAGGGAACCCCGAAGAACACCGGGGAGCTGTTTTTT

d_call: NA
j_call: TRBJ2-7
clone_size: NA
v_call: TRBV14
cdr3_aa: CASSQALTYEQYF
cdr3_nt: TGTGCCAGCAGCCAAGCCCTGACCTACGAGCAGTACTTC

d_call: NA
j_call: TRBJ1-1
clone_size: NA
v_call: TRBV7-2
cdr3_aa: CASSFDRTYTEAFF
cdr3_nt: TGTGCCAGCAGCTTCGACAGAACTTACACTGAAGCTTTCTTT

d_call: TRBD2
j_call: TRBJ2-3
clone_size: NA
v_call: TRBV18
cdr3_aa: CASSPGLAETDTQYF
cdr3_nt: TGTGCCAGCTCACCGGGACTAGCCGAGACGGATACGCAGTATTTT

d_call: NA
j_call: TRBJ1-1
clone_size: once
v_call: TRBV29-1
cdr3_aa: CSVILKTLTPEAFF
cdr3_nt: TGCAGCGTTATCCTTAAGACACTGACCCCTGAAGCTTTCTTT

d_call: TRBD1
j_call: TRBJ2-1
clone_size: NA
v_call: TRBV27
cdr3_aa: CASSFHQGARYNEQFF
cdr3_nt: TGTGCCAGCAGTTTCCATCAGGGGGCGCGTTACAATGAGCAGTTCTTC

d_call: NA
j_call: TRBJ1-4
clone_size: NA
v_call: TRBV29-1
cdr3_aa: CSVGGRRNEKLFF
cdr3_nt: TGCAGCGTTGGTGGCAGGCGTAATGAAAAACTGTTTTTT

d_call: NA
j_call: TRBJ2-2
clone_size: NA
v_call: TRBV10-3
cdr3_aa: CAISEFPTGLNTGELFF
cdr3_nt: TGTGCCATCAGTGAGTTCCCCACAGGGCTGAACACTGGGGAGCTGTTTTTT

d_call: TRBD2
j_call: TRBJ2-3
clone_size: NA
v_call: TRBV28
cdr3_aa: CASRLALRTDTQYF
cdr3_nt: TGTGCCAGCAGACTAGCGCTTCGCACAGATACGCAGTATTTT

d_call: TRBD2
j_call: TRBJ2-7
clone_size: NA
v_call: TRBV9
cdr3_aa: CASSMTSGSSYEQYF
cdr3_nt: TGTGCCAGCAGCATGACTAGCGGTTCCTCCTACGAGCAGTACTTC

d_call: NA
j_call: TRBJ1-4
clone_size: NA
v_call: TRBV5-1
cdr3_aa: CASSTEGWTNEKLFF
cdr3_nt: TGCGCCAGCAGCACAGAGGGGTGGACTAATGAAAAACTGTTTTTT

d_call: NA
j_call: TRBJ1-5
clone_size: NA
v_call: TRBV15
cdr3_aa: CATSTSEIDYYSNQPQHF
cdr3_nt: TGTGCCACCAGCACCTCTGAGATAGATTACTATAGCAATCAGCCCCAGCATTTT

d_call: NA
j_call: TRBJ1-1
clone_size: NA
v_call: TRBV18
cdr3_aa: CASTLTRKDTEAFF
cdr3_nt: TGTGCCAGCACGCTGACAAGAAAGGACACTGAAGCTTTCTTT

d_call: NA
j_call: TRBJ2-7
clone_size: NA
v_call: TRBV28
cdr3_aa: CASSLGQSSYEQYF
cdr3_nt: TGTGCCAGCAGTTTAGGTCAGAGCTCCTACGAGCAGTACTTC

d_call: NA
j_call: TRBJ2-2
clone_size: NA
v_call: TRBV9
cdr3_aa: CASSGEPTGELFF
cdr3_nt: TGTGCCAGCAGCGGAGAACCCACCGGGGAGCTGTTTTTT

d_call: NA
j_call: TRBJ1-5
clone_size: NA
v_call: TRBV5-6
cdr3_aa: CASSLVGVNQPQHF
cdr3_nt: TGTGCCAGCAGCTTGGTTGGGGTGAATCAGCCCCAGCATTTT

d_call: NA
j_call: TRBJ2-7
clone_size: NA
v_call: TRBV5-8
cdr3_aa: CASSLVNNGFSEQYF
cdr3_nt: TGTGCCAGCAGCTTGGTCAACAACGGTTTCTCCGAGCAGTACTTC

d_call: NA
j_call: TRBJ2-3
clone_size: NA
v_call: TRBV20-1
cdr3_aa: CSARKLDTQYF
cdr3_nt: TGCAGTGCTCGCAAATTGGATACGCAGTATTTT

d_call: TRBD2
j_call: TRBJ2-5
clone_size: NA
v_call: TRBV9
cdr3_aa: CASSVGAGGPETQYF
cdr3_nt: TGTGCCAGCAGCGTAGGAGCGGGAGGGCCGGAGACCCAGTACTTC

d_call: NA
j_call: TRBJ2-1
clone_size: NA
v_call: TRBV9
cdr3_aa: CASSVVSGDSYNEQFF
cdr3_nt: TGTGCCAGCAGCGTAGTCTCAGGGGACTCCTACAATGAGCAGTTCTTC

d_call: NA
j_call: TRBJ2-7
clone_size: NA
v_call: TRBV6-1
cdr3_aa: CASRHRDMTYEQYF
cdr3_nt: TGTGCCAGCAGGCACCGGGACATGACCTACGAGCAGTACTTC

d_call: NA
j_call: TRBJ2-2
clone_size: NA
v_call: TRBV7-9
cdr3_aa: CAQHPKTGTGELFF
cdr3_nt: TGTGCTCAACACCCCAAGACAGGAACCGGGGAGCTGTTTTTT

d_call: NA
j_call: TRBJ2-5
clone_size: NA
v_call: TRBV5-1
cdr3_aa: CASSSLQGWETQYF
cdr3_nt: TGCGCCAGCAGCTCCTTACAGGGCTGGGAGACCCAGTACTTC

d_call: TRBD1
j_call: TRBJ2-1
clone_size: NA
v_call: TRBV9
cdr3_aa: CASSQMGQGAYNEQFF
cdr3_nt: TGTGCCAGCAGCCAGATGGGACAGGGGGCCTACAATGAGCAGTTCTTC

d_call: NA
j_call: TRBJ2-3
clone_size: NA
v_call: TRBV28
cdr3_aa: CASSFPSGSRISGTQYF
cdr3_nt: TGTGCCAGCAGTTTTCCAAGCGGTAGCCGGATTAGTGGTACGCAGTATTTT

d_call: NA
j_call: TRBJ1-2
clone_size: NA
v_call: TRBV7-9
cdr3_aa: CASSLSPGAESYTF
cdr3_nt: TGTGCCAGCAGCTTATCTCCGGGGGCGGAAAGCTACACCTTC

d_call: TRBD2
j_call: TRBJ2-7
clone_size: NA
v_call: TRBV7-2
cdr3_aa: CASTPGTSGTYEQYF
cdr3_nt: TGTGCCAGCACCCCGGGGACTAGCGGAACCTACGAGCAGTACTTC

d_call: TRBD1
j_call: TRBJ1-4
clone_size: NA
v_call: TRBV5-1
cdr3_aa: CASSKAGQGDEKLFF
cdr3_nt: TGCGCCAGCAGCAAGGCCGGACAGGGGGACGAAAAACTGTTTTTT

d_call: NA
j_call: TRBJ1-2
clone_size: NA
v_call: TRBV19
cdr3_aa: CASSRQAYGYTF
cdr3_nt: TGTGCCAGTAGTCGACAGGCCTATGGCTACACCTTC

d_call: NA
j_call: TRBJ2-3
clone_size: NA
v_call: TRBV27
cdr3_aa: CASSRPGAIDTQYF
cdr3_nt: TGTGCCAGCAGTCGGCCGGGAGCGATAGATACGCAGTATTTT

d_call: TRBD2
j_call: TRBJ2-7
clone_size: NA
v_call: TRBV30
cdr3_aa: CAWSGSGSGAYEQYF
cdr3_nt: TGTGCCTGGAGTGGGAGCGGGAGTGGGGCCTACGAGCAGTACTTC

d_call: TRBD1
j_call: TRBJ2-1
clone_size: NA
v_call: TRBV15
cdr3_aa: CATSREQGRASQFF
cdr3_nt: TGTGCCACCAGCAGAGAACAGGGGCGGGCGTCCCAGTTCTTC

d_call: NA
j_call: TRBJ1-1
clone_size: NA
v_call: TRBV6-5
cdr3_aa: CASGGADTRSEAFF
cdr3_nt: TGTGCCAGCGGGGGTGCTGACACGAGGTCTGAAGCTTTCTTT

d_call: TRBD1
j_call: TRBJ2-5
clone_size: NA
v_call: TRBV7-9
cdr3_aa: CASKPQGTPRQETQYF
cdr3_nt: TGTGCCAGCAAACCACAGGGGACACCCCGACAAGAGACCCAGTACTTC

d_call: NA
j_call: TRBJ2-7
clone_size: NA
v_call: TRBV14
cdr3_aa: CASSQDSVLKQYF
cdr3_nt: TGTGCCAGCAGCCAAGATTCGGTCCTAAAGCAGTACTTC

d_call: NA
j_call: TRBJ1-2
clone_size: NA
v_call: TRBV30
cdr3_aa: CAWDRLDNYGYTF
cdr3_nt: TGTGCCTGGGACCGTCTGGATAACTATGGCTACACCTTC

d_call: NA
j_call: TRBJ2-7
clone_size: NA
v_call: TRBV4-3
cdr3_aa: CASKGAYEQYF
cdr3_nt: TGCGCCAGTAAGGGGGCCTACGAGCAGTACTTC

d_call: NA
j_call: TRBJ2-1
clone_size: NA
v_call: TRBV7-2
cdr3_aa: CASSPRAYEQFF
cdr3_nt: TGTGCCAGCAGCCCACGGGCTTATGAGCAGTTCTTC

d_call: NA
j_call: TRBJ2-7
clone_size: NA
v_call: TRBV27
cdr3_aa: CASSSGPPGYEQYF
cdr3_nt: TGTGCCAGCAGCTCGGGCCCCCCGGGCTACGAGCAGTACTTC

d_call: TRBD1
j_call: TRBJ2-7
clone_size: NA
v_call: TRBV7-9
cdr3_aa: CASSVTGGANEQYF
cdr3_nt: TGTGCCAGCAGCGTGACAGGGGGGGCCAACGAGCAGTACTTC

d_call: NA
j_call: TRBJ2-1
clone_size: NA
v_call: TRBV7-2
cdr3_aa: CASFRDTYNEQFF
cdr3_nt: TGTGCCAGCTTCCGGGACACTTACAATGAGCAGTTCTTC

d_call: NA
j_call: TRBJ2-3
clone_size: NA
v_call: TRBV5-4
cdr3_aa: CASSLSIVGDTQYF
cdr3_nt: TGTGCCAGCAGCTTGAGTATTGTAGGCGATACGCAGTATTTT

d_call: TRBD1
j_call: TRBJ2-1
clone_size: NA
v_call: TRBV14
cdr3_aa: CASTLGTVYNEQFF
cdr3_nt: TGTGCCAGCACCCTAGGGACAGTATACAATGAGCAGTTCTTC

d_call: TRBD2
j_call: TRBJ2-3
clone_size: NA
v_call: TRBV5-6
cdr3_aa: CASSPVGLAAPSSTDTQYF
cdr3_nt: TGTGCCAGCAGCCCGGTGGGTCTAGCGGCACCGTCTAGCACAGATACGCAGTATTTT

d_call: NA
j_call: TRBJ2-3
clone_size: NA
v_call: TRBV9
cdr3_aa: CASSVRGLTDTQYF
cdr3_nt: TGTGCCAGCAGCGTTAGGGGCCTCACAGATACGCAGTATTTT

d_call: NA
j_call: TRBJ2-7
clone_size: NA
v_call: TRBV18
cdr3_aa: CASSPSLKGSYYEQYF
cdr3_nt: TGTGCCAGCTCACCCTCCCTTAAGGGCTCCTACTACGAGCAGTACTTC

d_call: NA
j_call: TRBJ1-2
clone_size: NA
v_call: TRBV5-4
cdr3_aa: CASSLAVGGYTF
cdr3_nt: TGTGCCAGCAGCTTGGCCGTGGGTGGCTACACCTTC

d_call: TRBD2
j_call: TRBJ2-1
clone_size: NA
v_call: TRBV5-4
cdr3_aa: CASSLEIAGNEQFF
cdr3_nt: TGTGCCAGCAGCTTGGAGATAGCGGGGAATGAGCAGTTCTTC

d_call: NA
j_call: TRBJ2-7
clone_size: NA
v_call: TRBV5-4
cdr3_aa: CASSAGLPGSGYEQYF
cdr3_nt: TGTGCCAGCAGCGCCGGACTGCCGGGTTCCGGCTACGAGCAGTACTTC